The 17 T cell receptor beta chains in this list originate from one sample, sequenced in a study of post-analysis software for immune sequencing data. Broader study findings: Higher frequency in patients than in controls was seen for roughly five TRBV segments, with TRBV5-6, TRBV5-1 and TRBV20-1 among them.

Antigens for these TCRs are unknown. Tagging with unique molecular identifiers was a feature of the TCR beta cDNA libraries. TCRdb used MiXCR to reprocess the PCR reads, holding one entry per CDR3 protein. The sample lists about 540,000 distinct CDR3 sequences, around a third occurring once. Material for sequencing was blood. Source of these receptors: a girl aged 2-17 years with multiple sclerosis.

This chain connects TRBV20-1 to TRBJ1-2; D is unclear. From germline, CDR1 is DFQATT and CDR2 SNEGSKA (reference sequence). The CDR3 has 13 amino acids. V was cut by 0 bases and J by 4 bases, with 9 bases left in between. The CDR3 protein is CSARDRPGYGYTF. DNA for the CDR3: TGCAGTGCTAGAGATCGGCCAGGCTATGGCTACACCTTC.

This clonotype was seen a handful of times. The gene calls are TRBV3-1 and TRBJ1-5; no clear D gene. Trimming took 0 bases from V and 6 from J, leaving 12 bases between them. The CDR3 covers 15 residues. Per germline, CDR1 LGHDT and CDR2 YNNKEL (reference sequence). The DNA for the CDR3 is TGTGCCAGCAGCCAAGAAGGAGTATTAGGTCAGCCCCAGCATTTT. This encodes CASSQEGVLGQPQHF.

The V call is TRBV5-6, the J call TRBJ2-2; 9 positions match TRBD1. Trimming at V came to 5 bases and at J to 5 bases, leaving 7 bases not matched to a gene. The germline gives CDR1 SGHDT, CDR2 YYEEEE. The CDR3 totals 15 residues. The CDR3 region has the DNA TGTGCCAGCAGTATACAGGGGGCTTGGACCGGGGAGCTGTTTTTT. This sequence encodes CASSIQGAWTGELFF.

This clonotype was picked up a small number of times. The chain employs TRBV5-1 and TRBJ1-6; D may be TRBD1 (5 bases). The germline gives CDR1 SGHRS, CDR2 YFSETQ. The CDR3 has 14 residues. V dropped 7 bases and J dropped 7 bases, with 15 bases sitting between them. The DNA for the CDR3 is TGCGCCAGCGCCGACCGGGACCAAAATTCACCCCTCCACTTT. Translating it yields CASADRDQNSPLHF.

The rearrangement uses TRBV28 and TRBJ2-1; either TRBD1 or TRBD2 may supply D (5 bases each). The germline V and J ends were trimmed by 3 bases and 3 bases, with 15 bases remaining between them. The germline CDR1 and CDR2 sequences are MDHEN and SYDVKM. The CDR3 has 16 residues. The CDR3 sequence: CASSFLRGDGYNEQFF. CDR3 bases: TGTGCCAGCAGTTTCCTTCGAGGGGACGGCTACAATGAGCAGTTCTTC. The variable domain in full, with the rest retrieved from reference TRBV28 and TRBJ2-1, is DVKVTQSSRYLVKRTGEKVFLECVQDMDHENMFWYRQDPGLGLRLIYFSYDVKMKEKGDIPEGYSVSREKKERFSLILESASTNQTSMYLCASSFLRGDGYNEQFFGPGTRLTVL.

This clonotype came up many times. In DNA, the CDR3 is TGTGCCAGCTCACCACCTAGCGGGTCTACAGATACGCAGTATTTT. Residues: CASSPPSGSTDTQYF. The rearrangement links TRBV18 to TRBJ2-3, with 7 bases aligning to TRBD2. There are 15 residues in the CDR3. Germline V gives CDR1 KGHSH, CDR2 LQKENI. The trim removed 0 bases at V and 3 bases at J, leaving 3 bases unmatched.

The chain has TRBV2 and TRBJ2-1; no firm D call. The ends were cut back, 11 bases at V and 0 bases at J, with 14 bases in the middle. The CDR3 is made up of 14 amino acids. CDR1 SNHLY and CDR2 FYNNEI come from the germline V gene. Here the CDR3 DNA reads TGTGCCGGACGGAGTATGGGCTCCTACAATGAGCAGTTCTTC. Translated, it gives CAGRSMGSYNEQFF.

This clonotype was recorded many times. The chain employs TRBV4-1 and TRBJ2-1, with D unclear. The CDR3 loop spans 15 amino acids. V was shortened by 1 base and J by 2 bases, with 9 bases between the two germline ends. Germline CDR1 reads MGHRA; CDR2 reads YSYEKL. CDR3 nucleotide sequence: TGCGCCAGCAGCCAAGGTCCAGGTGCCTACAATGAGCAGTTCTTC. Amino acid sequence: CASSQGPGAYNEQFF.

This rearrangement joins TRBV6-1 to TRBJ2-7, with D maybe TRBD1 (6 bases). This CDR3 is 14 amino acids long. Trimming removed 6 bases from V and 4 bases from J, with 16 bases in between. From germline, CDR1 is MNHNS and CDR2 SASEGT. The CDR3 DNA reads TGTGCCAGCAGCCTCACCGACAGGCTGTACGAGCAGTACTTC. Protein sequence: CASSLTDRLYEQYF.

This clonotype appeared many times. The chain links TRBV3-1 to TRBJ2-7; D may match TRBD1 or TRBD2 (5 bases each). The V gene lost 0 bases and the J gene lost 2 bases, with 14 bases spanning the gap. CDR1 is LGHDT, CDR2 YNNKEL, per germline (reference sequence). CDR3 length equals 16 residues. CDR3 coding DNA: TGTGCCAGCAGCCAAGATTGGGGACGATCCCCCTACGAGCAGTACTTC. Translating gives CASSQDWGRSPYEQYF.

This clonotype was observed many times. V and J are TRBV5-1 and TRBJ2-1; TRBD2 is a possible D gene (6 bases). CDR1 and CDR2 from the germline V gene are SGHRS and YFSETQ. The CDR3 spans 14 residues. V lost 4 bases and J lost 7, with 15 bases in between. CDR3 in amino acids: CASSEAGRGNEQFF. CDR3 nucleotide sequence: TGCGCCAGCAGCGAGGCGGGGAGAGGGAATGAGCAGTTCTTC.

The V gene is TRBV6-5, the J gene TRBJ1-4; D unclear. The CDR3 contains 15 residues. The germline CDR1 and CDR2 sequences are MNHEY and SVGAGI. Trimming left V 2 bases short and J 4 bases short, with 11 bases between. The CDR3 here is CASSYDAGSNEKLFF. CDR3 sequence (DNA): TGTGCCAGCAGTTACGACGCAGGCAGTAATGAAAAACTGTTTTTT.

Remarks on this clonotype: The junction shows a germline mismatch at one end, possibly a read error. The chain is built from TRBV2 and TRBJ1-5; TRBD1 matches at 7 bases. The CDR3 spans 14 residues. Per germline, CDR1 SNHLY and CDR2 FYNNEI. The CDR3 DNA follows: TGTGCCGGCAGAGGGGGCGGAGGATATCAGCCCCAGCATTTT. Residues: CAGRGGGGYQPQHF.

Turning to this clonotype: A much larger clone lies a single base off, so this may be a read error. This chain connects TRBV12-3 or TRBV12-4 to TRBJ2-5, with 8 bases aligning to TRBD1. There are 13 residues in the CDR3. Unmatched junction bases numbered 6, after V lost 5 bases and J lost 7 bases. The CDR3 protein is CASSKGQEGTQYF. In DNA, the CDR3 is TGTGCCAGCAGTAAGGGACAGGAAGGGACCCAGTACTTC.

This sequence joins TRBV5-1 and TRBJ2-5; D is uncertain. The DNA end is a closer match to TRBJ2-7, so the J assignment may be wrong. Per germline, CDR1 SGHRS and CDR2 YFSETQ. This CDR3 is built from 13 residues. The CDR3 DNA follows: TGCGCCAGCAGCGTGGATGGGGCCTACGAGCAGTACTTC. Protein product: CASSVDGAYEQYF.

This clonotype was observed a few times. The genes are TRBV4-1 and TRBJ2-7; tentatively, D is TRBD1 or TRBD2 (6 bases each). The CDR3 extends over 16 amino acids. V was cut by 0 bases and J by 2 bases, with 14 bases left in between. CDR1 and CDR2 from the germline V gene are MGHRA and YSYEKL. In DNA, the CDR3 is TGCGCCAGCAGCCAAGATCGCGGGACATGGCCCTACGAGCAGTACTTC. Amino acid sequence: CASSQDRGTWPYEQYF.

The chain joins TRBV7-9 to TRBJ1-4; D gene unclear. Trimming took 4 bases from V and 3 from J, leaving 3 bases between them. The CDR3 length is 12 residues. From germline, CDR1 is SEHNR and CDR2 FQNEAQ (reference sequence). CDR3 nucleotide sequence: TGTGCCAGCAGCTCTCCTAATGAAAAACTGTTTTTT. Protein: CASSSPNEKLFF.